This TCR beta chain emerged from a study of OX40 agonist ivuxolimab in advanced cancers. Study observations and caveats: Relatively little clonal expansion, among the lowest observed, appeared in partial responders at 0.1-3.0 mg/kg.

For this clone: Its matching antigen is unknown.

It was autoimmune disease history or systemic immunosuppression that excluded patients. Profiling relied on immunoSEQ multiplex PCR, and the TCRdb table lists in-frame clones only, not all of them. This table has tens of thousands of clones, about nine tenths appearing once. This CDR3 is built from 15 residues. CDR1 SGHRS and CDR2 YFSETQ come from the germline V gene. The V end lost 0 bases, the J end lost 3 bases, and 12 bases lay between the germline ends. J is TRBJ2-5 and V is TRBV5-1; D might be TRBD1 or TRBD2, each matching 5 bases. This sample comprised CD4+ or CD8+ T cells sorted from blood, obtained in a trial of the OX40 agonist ivuxolimab. The source of this sequence is an adult with an advanced solid tumor such as melanoma, head and neck, liver or kidney cancer. The CDR3 loop reads CASSLAPGTEETQYF. For the CDR3, the DNA is TGCGCCAGCAGCTTGGCACCCGGGACGGAAGAGACCCAGTACTTC.